This TCR beta chain was identified during a study of T cell changes during pregnancy in multiple sclerosis. CDR3 size: 15 residues. After removal of 3 bases from V and 5 bases from J, the junction contained 5 bases not matched to a gene. Germline assignment: CDR1 KGHSH and CDR2 LQKENI. Assay used: immunoSEQ multiplex PCR; TCRdb lists only in-frame clones, some missing. The sample carries 85,000 to 130,000 clones, less than 95% recorded once. The rearrangement joins TRBV18 to TRBJ2-3; 10 bases line up with TRBD2. Here the sequenced sample was peripheral blood, taken before pregnancy. The sequence was collected from a female donor with multiple sclerosis, enrolled in a pregnancy study. CDR3: CASSPLAGAGDTQYF. The CDR3 DNA reads TGTGCCAGCTCACCGCTAGCGGGAGCTGGAGATACGCAGTATTTT.